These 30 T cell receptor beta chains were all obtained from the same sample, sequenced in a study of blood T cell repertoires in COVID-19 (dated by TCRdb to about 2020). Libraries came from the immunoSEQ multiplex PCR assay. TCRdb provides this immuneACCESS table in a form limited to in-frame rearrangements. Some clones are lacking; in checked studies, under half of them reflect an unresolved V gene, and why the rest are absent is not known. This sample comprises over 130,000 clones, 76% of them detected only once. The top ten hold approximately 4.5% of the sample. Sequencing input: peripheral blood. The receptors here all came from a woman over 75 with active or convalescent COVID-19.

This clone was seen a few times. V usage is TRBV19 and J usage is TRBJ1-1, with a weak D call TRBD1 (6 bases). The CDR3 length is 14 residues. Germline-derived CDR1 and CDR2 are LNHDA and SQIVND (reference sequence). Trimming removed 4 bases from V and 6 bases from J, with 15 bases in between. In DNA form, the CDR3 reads TGTGCCAGTAGTACGAACAGGGTAGGGTCTGAAGCTTTCTTT. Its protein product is CASSTNRVGSEAFF. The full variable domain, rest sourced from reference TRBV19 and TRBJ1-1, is DGGITQSPKYLFRKEGQNVTLSCEQNLNHDAMYWYRQDPGQGLRLIYYSQIVNDFQKGDIAEGYSVSREKKESFPLTVTSAQKNPTAFYLCASSTNRVGSEAFFGQGTRLTVV.

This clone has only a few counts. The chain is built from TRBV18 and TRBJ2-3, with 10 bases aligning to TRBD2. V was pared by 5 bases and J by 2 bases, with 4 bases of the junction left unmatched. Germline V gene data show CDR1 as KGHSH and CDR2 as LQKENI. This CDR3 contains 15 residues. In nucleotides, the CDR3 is TGTGCCAGCTCATCCGGACTAGCGGTCACAGATACGCAGTATTTT. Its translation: CASSSGLAVTDTQYF.

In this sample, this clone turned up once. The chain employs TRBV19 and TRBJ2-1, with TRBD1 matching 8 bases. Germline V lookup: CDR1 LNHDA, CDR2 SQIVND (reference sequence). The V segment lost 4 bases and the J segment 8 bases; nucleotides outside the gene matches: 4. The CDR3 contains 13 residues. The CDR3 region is CASSTDRGHEQFF. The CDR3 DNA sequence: TGTGCCAGTAGTACCGACAGGGGTCATGAGCAGTTCTTC.

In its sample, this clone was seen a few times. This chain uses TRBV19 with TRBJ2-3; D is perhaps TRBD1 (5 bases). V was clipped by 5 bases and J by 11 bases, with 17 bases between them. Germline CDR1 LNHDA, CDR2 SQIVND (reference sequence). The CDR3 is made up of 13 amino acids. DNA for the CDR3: TGTGCCAGTAGTTCACAGGCGTTAGGTGGGCAGTATTTT. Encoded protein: CASSSQALGGQYF.

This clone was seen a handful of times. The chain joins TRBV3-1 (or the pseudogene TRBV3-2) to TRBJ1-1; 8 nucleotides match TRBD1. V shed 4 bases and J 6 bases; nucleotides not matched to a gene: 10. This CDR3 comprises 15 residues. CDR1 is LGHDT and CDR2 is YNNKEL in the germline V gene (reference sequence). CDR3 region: CASSPPGAGGSEAFF. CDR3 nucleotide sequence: TGTGCCAGCAGCCCCCCCGGAGCAGGGGGCTCTGAAGCTTTCTTT.

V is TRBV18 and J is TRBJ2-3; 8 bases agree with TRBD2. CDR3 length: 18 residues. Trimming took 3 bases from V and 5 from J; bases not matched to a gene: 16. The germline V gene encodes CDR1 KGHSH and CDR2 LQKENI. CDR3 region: CASSPAKWGSGVRDTQYF. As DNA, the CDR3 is TGTGCCAGCTCACCTGCGAAATGGGGTAGCGGGGTTAGAGATACGCAGTATTTT.

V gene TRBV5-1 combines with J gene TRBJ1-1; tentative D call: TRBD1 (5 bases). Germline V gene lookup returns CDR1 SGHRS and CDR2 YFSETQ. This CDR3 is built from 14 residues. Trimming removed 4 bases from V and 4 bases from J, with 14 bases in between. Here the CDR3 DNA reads TGCGCCAGCAGCACGAGCGGCGGGGGCACTGAAGCTTTCTTT. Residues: CASSTSGGGTEAFF.

The CDR3 spells CASSPSETVMNTEAFF. CDR3 coding DNA: TGTGCCAGCAGCCCCAGCGAGACAGTTATGAACACTGAAGCTTTCTTT. The chain uses TRBV3-1 (or the pseudogene TRBV3-2) and TRBJ1-1; possible D gene TRBD1, 5 bases. Trimming cost V 4 bases and J 0 bases, with 15 bases left between them. The germline V gene has CDR1 LGHDT and CDR2 YNNKEL (reference sequence). The CDR3 is 16 residues long.

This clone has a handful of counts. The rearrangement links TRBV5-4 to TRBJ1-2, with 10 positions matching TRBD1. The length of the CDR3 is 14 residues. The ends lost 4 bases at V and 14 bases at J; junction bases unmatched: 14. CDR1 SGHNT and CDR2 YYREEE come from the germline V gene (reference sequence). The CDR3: CASSHRDRGPSETF. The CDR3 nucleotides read TGTGCCAGCAGCCACCGGGACAGGGGTCCTTCTGAAACCTTC.

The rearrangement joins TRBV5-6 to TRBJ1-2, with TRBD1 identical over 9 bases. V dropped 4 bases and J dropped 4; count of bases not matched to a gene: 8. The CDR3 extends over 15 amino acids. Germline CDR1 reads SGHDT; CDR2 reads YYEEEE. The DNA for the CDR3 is TGTGCCAGCAGCAACGGACAGGGGCTTAGCTATGGCTACACCTTC. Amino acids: CASSNGQGLSYGYTF.

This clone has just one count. The CDR3 sequence is CASSQGSGGNTGELFF. The DNA of the CDR3 is TGTGCCAGCAGCCAAGGTTCCGGGGGAAACACCGGGGAGCTGTTTTTT. This chain connects TRBV3-1 (or the pseudogene TRBV3-2) to TRBJ2-2; TRBD2 is a possible D gene (6 bases). The V end was cut by 1 base, the J end by 2 bases, with 11 bases between. Germline assignment: CDR1 LGHDT and CDR2 YNNKEL (reference sequence). The CDR3 contains 16 residues.

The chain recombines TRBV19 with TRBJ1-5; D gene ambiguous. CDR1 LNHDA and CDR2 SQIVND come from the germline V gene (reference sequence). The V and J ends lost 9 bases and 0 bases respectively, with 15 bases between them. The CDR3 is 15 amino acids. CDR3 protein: CASADGRVSNQPQHF. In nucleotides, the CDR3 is TGTGCCAGCGCCGATGGGCGGGTTAGCAATCAGCCCCAGCATTTT.

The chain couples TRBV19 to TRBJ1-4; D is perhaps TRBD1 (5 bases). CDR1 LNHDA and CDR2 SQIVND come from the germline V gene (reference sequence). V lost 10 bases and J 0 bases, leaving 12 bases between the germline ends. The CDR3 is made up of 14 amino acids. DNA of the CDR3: TGTGCCATCAACCGGGGGGCAACTAATGAAAAACTGTTTTTT. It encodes CAINRGATNEKLFF.

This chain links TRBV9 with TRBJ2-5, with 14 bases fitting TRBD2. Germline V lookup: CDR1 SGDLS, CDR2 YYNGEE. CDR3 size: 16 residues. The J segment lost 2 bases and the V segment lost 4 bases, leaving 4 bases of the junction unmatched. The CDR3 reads CASSPRLAGGQETQYF. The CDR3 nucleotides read TGTGCCAGCAGCCCCCGACTAGCGGGGGGGCAAGAGACCCAGTACTTC.

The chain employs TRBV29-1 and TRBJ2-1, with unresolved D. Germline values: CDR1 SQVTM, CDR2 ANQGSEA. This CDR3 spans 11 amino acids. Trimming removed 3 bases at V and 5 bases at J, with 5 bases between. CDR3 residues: CSVDRNNEQFF. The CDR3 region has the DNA TGCAGCGTTGACAGAAACAATGAGCAGTTCTTC.

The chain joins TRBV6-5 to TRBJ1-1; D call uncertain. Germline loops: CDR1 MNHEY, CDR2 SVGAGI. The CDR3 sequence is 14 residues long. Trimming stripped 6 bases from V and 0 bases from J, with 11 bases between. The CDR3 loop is CASRLQLLNTEAFF. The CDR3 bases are TGTGCCAGCAGATTACAGTTACTGAACACTGAAGCTTTCTTT.

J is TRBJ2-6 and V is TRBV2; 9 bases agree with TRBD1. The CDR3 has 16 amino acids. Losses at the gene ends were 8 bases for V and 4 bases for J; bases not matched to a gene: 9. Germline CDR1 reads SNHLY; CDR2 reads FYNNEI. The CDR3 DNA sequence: TGTGCCAGCCATAGACAGGGGGTATGGGGGGCCAACGTCCTGACTTTC. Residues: CASHRQGVWGANVLTF.

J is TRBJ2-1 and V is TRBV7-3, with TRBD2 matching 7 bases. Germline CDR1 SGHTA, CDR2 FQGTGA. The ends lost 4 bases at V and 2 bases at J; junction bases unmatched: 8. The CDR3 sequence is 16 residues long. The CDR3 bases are TGTGCCAGCAGCTCCTCTTTTGGGGGGGCCTACAATGAGCAGTTCTTC. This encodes CASSSSFGGAYNEQFF.

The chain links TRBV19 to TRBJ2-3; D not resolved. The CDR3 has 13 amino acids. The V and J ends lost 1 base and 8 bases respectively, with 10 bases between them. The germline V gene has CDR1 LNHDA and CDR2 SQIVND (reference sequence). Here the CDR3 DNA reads TGTGCCAGTAGTATAGGTTTTTCGGGTACGCAGTATTTT. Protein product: CASSIGFSGTQYF.

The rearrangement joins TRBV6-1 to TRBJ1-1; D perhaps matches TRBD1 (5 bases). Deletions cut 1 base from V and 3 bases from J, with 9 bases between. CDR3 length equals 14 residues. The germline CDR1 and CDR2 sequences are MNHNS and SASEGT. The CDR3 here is CASSEGQTYTEAFF. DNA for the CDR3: TGTGCCAGCAGTGAAGGACAGACGTACACTGAAGCTTTCTTT.

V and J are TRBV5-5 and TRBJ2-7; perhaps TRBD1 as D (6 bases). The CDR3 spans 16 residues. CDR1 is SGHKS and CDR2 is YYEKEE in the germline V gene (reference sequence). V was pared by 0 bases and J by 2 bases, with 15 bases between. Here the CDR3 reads CASSLASGAMTYEQYF. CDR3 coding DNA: TGTGCCAGCAGCTTGGCATCAGGGGCGATGACCTACGAGCAGTACTTC.

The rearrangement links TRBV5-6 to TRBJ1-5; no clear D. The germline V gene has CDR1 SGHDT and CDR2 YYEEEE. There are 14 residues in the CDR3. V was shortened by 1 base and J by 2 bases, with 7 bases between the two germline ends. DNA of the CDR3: TGTGCCAGCAGCTTGTTCCGCGGCAATCAGCCCCAGCATTTT. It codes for CASSLFRGNQPQHF.

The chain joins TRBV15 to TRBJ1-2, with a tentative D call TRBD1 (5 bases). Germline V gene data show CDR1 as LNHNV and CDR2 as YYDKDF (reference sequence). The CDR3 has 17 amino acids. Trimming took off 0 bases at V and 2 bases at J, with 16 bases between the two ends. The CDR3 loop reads CATSRDRGGAPNYGYTF. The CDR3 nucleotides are TGTGCCACCAGCAGAGATCGCGGAGGGGCGCCAAACTATGGCTACACCTTC.

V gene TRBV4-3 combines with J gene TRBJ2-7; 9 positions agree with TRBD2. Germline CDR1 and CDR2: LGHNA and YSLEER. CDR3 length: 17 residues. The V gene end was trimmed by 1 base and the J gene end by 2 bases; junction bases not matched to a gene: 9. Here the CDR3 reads CASSQGSLLAGTYEQYF. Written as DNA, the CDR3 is TGCGCCAGCAGCCAAGGATCATTGCTAGCGGGAACCTACGAGCAGTACTTC.

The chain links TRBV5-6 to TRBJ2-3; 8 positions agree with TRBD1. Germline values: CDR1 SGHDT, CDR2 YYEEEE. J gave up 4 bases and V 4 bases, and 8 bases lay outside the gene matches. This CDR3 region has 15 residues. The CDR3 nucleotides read TGTGCCAGCAGCACCGGGGACAGGAGGGCAGATACGCAGTATTTT. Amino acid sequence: CASSTGDRRADTQYF.

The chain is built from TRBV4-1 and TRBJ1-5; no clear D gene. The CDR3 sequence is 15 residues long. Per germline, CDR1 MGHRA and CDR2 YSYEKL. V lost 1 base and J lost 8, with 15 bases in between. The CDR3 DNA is TGCGCCAGCAGCCAAGTCCTAACGGGGAATGAGCCCCAGCATTTT. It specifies CASSQVLTGNEPQHF.

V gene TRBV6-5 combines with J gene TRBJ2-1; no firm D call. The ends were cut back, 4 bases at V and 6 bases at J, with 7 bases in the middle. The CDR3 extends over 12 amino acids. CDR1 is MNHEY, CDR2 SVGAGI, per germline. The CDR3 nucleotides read TGTGCCAGCAGTTCTGGCCCCAATGAGCAGTTCTTC. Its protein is CASSSGPNEQFF.

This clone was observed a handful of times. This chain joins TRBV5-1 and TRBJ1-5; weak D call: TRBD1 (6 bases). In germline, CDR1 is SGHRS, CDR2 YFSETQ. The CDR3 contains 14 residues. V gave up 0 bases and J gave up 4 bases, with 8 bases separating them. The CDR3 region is CASSLGGQNQPQHF. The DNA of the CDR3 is TGCGCCAGCAGCTTGGGGGGGCAAAATCAGCCCCAGCATTTT.

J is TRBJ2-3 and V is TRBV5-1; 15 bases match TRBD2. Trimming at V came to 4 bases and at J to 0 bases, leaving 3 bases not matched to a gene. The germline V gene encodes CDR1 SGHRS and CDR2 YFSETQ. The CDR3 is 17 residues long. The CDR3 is CASSLGLAGGSTDTQYF. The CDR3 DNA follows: TGCGCCAGCAGCCTGGGACTAGCGGGGGGTAGCACAGATACGCAGTATTTT.

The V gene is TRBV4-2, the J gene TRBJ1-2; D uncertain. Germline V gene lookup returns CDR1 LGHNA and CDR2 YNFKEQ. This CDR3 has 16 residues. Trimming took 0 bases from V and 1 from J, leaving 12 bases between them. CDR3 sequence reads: CASSQDLNKINYGYTF. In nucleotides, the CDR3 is TGTGCCAGCAGCCAAGACTTAAACAAGATTAACTATGGCTACACCTTC.